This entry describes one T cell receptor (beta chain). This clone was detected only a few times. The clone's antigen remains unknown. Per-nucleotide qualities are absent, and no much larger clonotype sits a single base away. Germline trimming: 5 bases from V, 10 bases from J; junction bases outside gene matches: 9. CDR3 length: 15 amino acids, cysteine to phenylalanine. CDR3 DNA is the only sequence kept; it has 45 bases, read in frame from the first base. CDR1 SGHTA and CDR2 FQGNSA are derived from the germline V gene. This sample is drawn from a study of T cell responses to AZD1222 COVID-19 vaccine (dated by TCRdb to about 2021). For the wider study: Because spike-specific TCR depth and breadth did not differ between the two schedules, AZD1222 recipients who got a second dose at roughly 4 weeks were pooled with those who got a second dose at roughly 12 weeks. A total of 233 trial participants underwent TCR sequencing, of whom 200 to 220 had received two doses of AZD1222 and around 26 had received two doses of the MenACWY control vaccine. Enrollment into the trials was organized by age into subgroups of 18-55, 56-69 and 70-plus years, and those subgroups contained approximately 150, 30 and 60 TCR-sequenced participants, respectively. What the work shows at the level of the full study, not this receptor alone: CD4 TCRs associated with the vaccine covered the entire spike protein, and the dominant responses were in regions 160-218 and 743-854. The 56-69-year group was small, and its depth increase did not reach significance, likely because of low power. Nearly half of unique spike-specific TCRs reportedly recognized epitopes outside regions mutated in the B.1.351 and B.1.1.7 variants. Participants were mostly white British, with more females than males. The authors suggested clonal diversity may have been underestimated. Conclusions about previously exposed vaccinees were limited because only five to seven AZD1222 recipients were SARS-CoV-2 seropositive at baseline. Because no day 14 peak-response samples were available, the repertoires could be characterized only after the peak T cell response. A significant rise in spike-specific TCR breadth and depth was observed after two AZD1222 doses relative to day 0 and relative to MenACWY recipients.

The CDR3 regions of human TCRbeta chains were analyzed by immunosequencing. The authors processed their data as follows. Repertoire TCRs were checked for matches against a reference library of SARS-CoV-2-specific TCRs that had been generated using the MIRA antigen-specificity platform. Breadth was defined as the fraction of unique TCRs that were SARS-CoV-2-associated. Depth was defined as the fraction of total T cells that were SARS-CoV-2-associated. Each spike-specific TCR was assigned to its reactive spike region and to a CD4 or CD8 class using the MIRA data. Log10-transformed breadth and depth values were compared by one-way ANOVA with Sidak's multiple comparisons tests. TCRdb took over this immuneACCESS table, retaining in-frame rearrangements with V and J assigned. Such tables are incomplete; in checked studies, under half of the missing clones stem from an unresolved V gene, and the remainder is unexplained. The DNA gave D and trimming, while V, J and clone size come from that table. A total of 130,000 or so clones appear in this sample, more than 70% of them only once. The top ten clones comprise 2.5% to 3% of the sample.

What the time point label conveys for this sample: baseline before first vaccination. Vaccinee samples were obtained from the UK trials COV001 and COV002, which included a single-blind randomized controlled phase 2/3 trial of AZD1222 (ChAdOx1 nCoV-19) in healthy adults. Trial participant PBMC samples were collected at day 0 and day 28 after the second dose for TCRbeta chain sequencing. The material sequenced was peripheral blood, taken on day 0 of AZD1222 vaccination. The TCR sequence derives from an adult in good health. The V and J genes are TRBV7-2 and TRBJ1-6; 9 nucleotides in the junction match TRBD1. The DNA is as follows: TGTGCCAGCAGCGTTACCCGGGACAGGGTCTCACCCCTCCACTTT. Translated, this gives CASSVTRDRVSPLHF.